The 13 T cell receptor beta chains below all came from one sample that was sequenced in a study of cytomegalovirus exposure and HLA in healthy donors. PCR employed 60 Vbeta and 13 Jbeta primers. Measured with immunoSEQ multiplex PCR; TCRdb has only the in-frame clones, and not every one. The sample has 95,000 to 100,000 clones, about 70% seen once. Sequencing was carried out using PBMCs. The receptors derive from a woman between 35 and 50 years old in good health and CMV-seronegative.

V and J are TRBV9 and TRBJ2-1; 12 nucleotides agree with TRBD1. The V segment lost 1 base and the J segment 12 bases; nucleotides outside the gene matches: 11. The germline CDR1 and CDR2 sequences are SGDLS and YYNGEE. There are 16 residues in the CDR3. The CDR3 protein is CASSVNRDRGRRGQFF. Written as DNA, the CDR3 is TGTGCCAGCAGCGTAAACCGGGACAGGGGGCGGCGGGGGCAGTTCTTC.

This clone showed up just a few times. This chain connects TRBV30 to TRBJ2-7, with a weak D call TRBD1 (5 bases). V lost 4 bases and J lost 6, with 19 bases in between. CDR3 length equals 14 residues. Germline loops: CDR1 GTSNPN, CDR2 SVGIG (reference sequence). The CDR3 DNA reads as TGTGCCTGGAAAGTCGGCGCAGGGTGGGGCGAGCAGTACTTC. As protein: CAWKVGAGWGEQYF.

The chain carries TRBV11-2 and TRBJ2-1, with a tentative D call TRBD1 (6 bases). This CDR3 is built from 19 residues. V was pared by 7 bases and J by 4 bases, with 29 bases between. Germline V lookup: CDR1 SGHAT, CDR2 FQNNGV. CDR3 in amino acids: CASTQGTSISPPMYNEQFF. The CDR3 coding sequence is TGTGCCAGCACCCAGGGGACGAGTATATCCCCTCCGATGTACAATGAGCAGTTCTTC.

J is TRBJ2-7 and V is TRBV7-2, with a possible D match to TRBD2 (6 bases). The V and J ends lost 1 base and 2 bases respectively, with 12 bases between them. Germline V gives CDR1 SGHTA, CDR2 FQGNSA. The CDR3 totals 15 residues. The CDR3 DNA is TGTGCCAGCAGCTTAGTTGCGGGGCAGACCTACGAGCAGTACTTC. Translation gives CASSLVAGQTYEQYF.

This clone came up once. This chain connects TRBV2 to TRBJ1-3; 9 positions agree with TRBD1. The V gene end was trimmed by 7 bases and the J gene end by 6 bases; junction bases not matched to a gene: 7. Germline CDR1 reads SNHLY; CDR2 reads FYNNEI. The CDR3 spans 14 residues. Here the CDR3 reads CASKGDRVENTIYF. The CDR3 bases are TGTGCCAGCAAAGGGGACAGGGTGGAAAACACCATATATTTT.

The rearrangement links TRBV20-1 to TRBJ2-7; 8 nucleotides align to TRBD2. The V gene's germline CDR1 is DFQATT and CDR2 SNEGSKA (reference sequence). V lost 2 bases, J lost 9 bases, and 3 bases stayed unmatched. The CDR3 loop spans 11 amino acids. This chain's CDR3 is CSARFLAGQYF. The DNA of the CDR3 is TGCAGTGCTAGATTTCTAGCGGGGCAGTACTTC.

The chain employs TRBV10-1 and TRBJ1-5, with D possibly matching TRBD1 (6 bases). CDR3 length: 18 residues. Germline V gene lookup returns CDR1 WNHNN and CDR2 SYGVQD (reference sequence). The V end was cut by 1 base, the J end by 0 bases, with 16 bases between. In nucleotides, the CDR3 is TGCGCCAGCAGTGAGTTGATGCAGGGGTCCGATAGCAATCAGCCCCAGCATTTT. Protein sequence: CASSELMQGSDSNQPQHF.

CDR3 protein: CASSLGSSYEQYF. The CDR3 DNA is TGTGCCAGCAGCTTGGGGAGCTCCTACGAGCAGTACTTC. The chain recombines TRBV13 with TRBJ2-7; D is possibly TRBD2 (5 bases). Germline CDR1 is PRHDT and CDR2 is FYEKMQ (reference sequence). The CDR3 length is 13 residues. The V end lost 3 bases, the J end lost 0 bases, and 6 bases lay between the germline ends.

The chain has TRBV7-2 and TRBJ2-7; 8 bases match TRBD1. The CDR3 covers 14 residues. Germline V gene sequence: CDR1 SGHTA, CDR2 FQGNSA. The ends lost 6 bases at V and 3 bases at J; junction bases unmatched: 7. CDR3 in DNA: TGTGCCAGCAGTACAGGGGGGCCCCTCTACGAGCAGTACTTC. Translating gives CASSTGGPLYEQYF.

The chain carries TRBV5-1 and TRBJ2-5; 8 bases are a match to TRBD2. The CDR3 totals 15 residues. The trim removed 1 base at V and 5 bases at J, leaving 7 bases unmatched. CDR1 and CDR2 from the germline V gene are SGHRS and YFSETQ. As DNA, the CDR3 is TGCGCCAGCAGCTTGAGGGGACTAGGGGCGGAGACCCAGTACTTC. It encodes CASSLRGLGAETQYF.

The chain couples TRBV11-3 to TRBJ2-7, with 14 bases fitting TRBD2. The V gene's germline CDR1 is SGHNT and CDR2 YENEEA. The CDR3 sequence is 19 residues long. The V gene end was trimmed by 6 bases and the J gene end by 2 bases; junction bases not matched to a gene: 15. This CDR3 is CASRFTGTSGRIVAYEQYF. Here the CDR3 DNA reads TGTGCCAGCAGATTCACCGGGACTAGCGGGAGAATTGTCGCCTACGAGCAGTACTTC.

This rearrangement joins TRBV19 to TRBJ2-4; D might be TRBD2 (5 bases). CDR1 is LNHDA and CDR2 is SQIVND in the germline V gene (reference sequence). V shed 7 bases and J shed 2 bases, with 15 bases lying between them. CDR3 length: 15 residues. This CDR3 is CASTESGETKNIQYF. CDR3 DNA: TGTGCCAGTACGGAGAGCGGAGAGACCAAAAACATTCAGTACTTC.

V and J are TRBV30 and TRBJ1-2; no reliable D call. The germline V and J ends were trimmed by 2 bases and 6 bases, with 13 bases remaining between them. The CDR3 runs to 13 residues. CDR1 is GTSNPN, CDR2 SVGIG, per germline (reference sequence). The CDR3 spells CAWSPPPGNGYTF. DNA of the CDR3: TGTGCCTGGAGTCCCCCTCCGGGGAATGGCTACACCTTC.